This T cell receptor beta chain was observed in a study of blood T cell repertoires in COVID-19 (TCRdb year 2020). About the study as a whole: Samples from collaborators originated in the United States, Italy and Spain and spanned both the acute and convalescent phases of COVID-19. The prospective study material was composed of cDNA or gDNA derived from T cells, B-cell-depleted T cells, or PBMCs. The dataset comprised deeply sampled blood TCRbeta repertoires from subjects exposed to, actively infected with, or recovered from COVID-19. The repertoires were released in a freely available public database intended as a resource for research on the immune response to SARS-CoV-2. The samples were drawn from the first 160 participants of the ongoing ImmuneRACE study and from 1,200 or so subjects provided by 6 global collaborators. A de-identified subject ID, COVID-19 status, age in years and sex were almost always included in the sample metadata. Where available, HLA class I and class II types were taken from metadata supplied by the sample provider and were not determined by assay-based typing. Here is what the overall study found, with its caveats: How much clinical and demographic metadata was included differed by source and by participant, and the metadata was provided uncurated.

Each collaborating institution followed its own protocols to collect whole blood in K2EDTA tubes. For TCRbeta analysis, collaborators shipped samples as frozen whole blood, isolated PBMCs, or DNA extracted from either of those sample types. A remark on this clone: No cognate antigen has been identified for it. Base-call qualities are not available, and no considerably larger clone is one nucleotide away.

Relative to germline, V is missing 4 bases and J is missing 2 bases, with 13 bases of the junction outside any gene match. The CDR3 has 17 amino acids, counting the end cysteine and phenylalanine. Just the 51-base CDR3 DNA is kept, in frame starting at base 1. The germline V gene (reference sequence) provides CDR1 GTSNPN and CDR2 SVGIG. The immunoSEQ Assay, a bias-controlled multiplex PCR, was used to amplify TCRbeta CDR3 regions from genomic DNA. In the paper's pipeline: Nucleated cell counts per sample were estimated from amplification of reference gene primers within the assay. To quantify the absolute abundance of each unique TCRbeta CDR3 rearrangement, sequence reads were collapsed and filtered. For each sample, productive Simpson clonality was calculated as the square root of Simpson's diversity index over productive rearrangements. The table comes from immuneACCESS by way of TCRdb, which keeps in-frame sequences with V and J called. Part of the clones is missing from these tables; in studies checked, under half for an unresolved V gene and the rest for unknown reasons. The V and J calls and clone size are taken from that table; D and trimming were inferred from the DNA. Within this sample are approximately 90,000 clones, with about 85% of them counted one time only. The leading ten clones occupy 35% to 40% of the sample.

This sequence uses TRBV30 and TRBJ2-3; 9 bases in between match TRBD2. Sequenced material: peripheral blood. The TCR comes from a man at least 80 years old with acute or convalescent COVID-19. The CDR3 region has the sequence CAWTLEREARPTDTQYF. Here is the DNA: TGTGCCTGGACCCTGGAGCGGGAGGCCCGACCCACAGATACGCAGTATTTT.